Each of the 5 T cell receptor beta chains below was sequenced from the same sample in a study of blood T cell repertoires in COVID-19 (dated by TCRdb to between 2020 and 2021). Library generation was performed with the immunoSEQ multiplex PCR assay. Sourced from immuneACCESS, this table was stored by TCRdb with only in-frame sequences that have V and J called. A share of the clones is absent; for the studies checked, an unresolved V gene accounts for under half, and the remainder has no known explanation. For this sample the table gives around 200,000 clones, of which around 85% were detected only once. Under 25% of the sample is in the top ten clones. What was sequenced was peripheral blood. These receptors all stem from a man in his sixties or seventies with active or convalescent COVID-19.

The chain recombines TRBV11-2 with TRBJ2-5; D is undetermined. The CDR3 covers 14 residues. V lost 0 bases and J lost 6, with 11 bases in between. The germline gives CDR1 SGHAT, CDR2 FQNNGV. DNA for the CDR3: TGTGCCAGCAGCTTAGATCACTCTGGGCAGACCCAGTACTTC. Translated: CASSLDHSGQTQYF.

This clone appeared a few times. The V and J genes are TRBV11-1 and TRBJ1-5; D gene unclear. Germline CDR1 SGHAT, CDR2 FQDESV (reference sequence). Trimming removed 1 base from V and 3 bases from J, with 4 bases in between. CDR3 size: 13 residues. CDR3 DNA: TGTGCCAGCAGCTTAGGACACAATCAGCCCCAGCATTTT. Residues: CASSLGHNQPQHF.

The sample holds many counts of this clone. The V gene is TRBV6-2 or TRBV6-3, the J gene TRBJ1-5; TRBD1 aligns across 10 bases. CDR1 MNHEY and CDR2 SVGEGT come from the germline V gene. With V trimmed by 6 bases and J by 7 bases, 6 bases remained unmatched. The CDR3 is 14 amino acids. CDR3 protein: CASSPRTGGQPQHF. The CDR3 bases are TGTGCCAGCAGCCCCAGGACAGGGGGACAGCCCCAGCATTTT.

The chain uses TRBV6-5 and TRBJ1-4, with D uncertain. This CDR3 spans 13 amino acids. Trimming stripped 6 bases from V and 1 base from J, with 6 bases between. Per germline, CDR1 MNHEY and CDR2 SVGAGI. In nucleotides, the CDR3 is TGTGCCAGCAGGGGAGGAACTAATGAAAAACTGTTTTTT. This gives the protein CASRGGTNEKLFF.

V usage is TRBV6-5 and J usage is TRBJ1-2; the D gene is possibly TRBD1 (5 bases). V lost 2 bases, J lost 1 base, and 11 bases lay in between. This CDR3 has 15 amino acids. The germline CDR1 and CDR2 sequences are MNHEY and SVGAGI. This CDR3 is CASSYQRQHNYGYTF. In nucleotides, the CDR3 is TGTGCCAGCAGTTACCAGAGACAGCATAACTATGGCTACACCTTC.